These 25 T cell receptor beta chains share one sample of origin, sequenced in a study of shared clonotypes between healthy human individuals. TCRdb's table, derived via immunoSEQ multiplex PCR, lists solely in-frame clones and lacks some. Among roughly 300,000 clones listed, 70% to 75% were seen once. Specimen: memory CD4+ T cells sorted from blood. Documented subset: CD45RA-negative fraction. These receptors were collected from a man under 40 in good health.

The CDR3 region is CASSQDEAGLAGRGGELFF. The CDR3 nucleotides read TGCGCCAGCAGCCAAGATGAAGCGGGACTAGCGGGGCGGGGCGGGGAGCTGTTTTTT. The chain has TRBV4-3 and TRBJ2-2; 13 nucleotides line up with TRBD2. Per germline, CDR1 LGHNA and CDR2 YSLEER. The CDR3 runs 19 residues. Unmatched junction bases numbered 11, after V lost 0 bases and J lost 7 bases.

The genes are TRBV28 and TRBJ1-5; D call uncertain. Germline V CDR1 and CDR2: MDHEN, SYDVKM. The CDR3 length is 14 residues. The V gene lost 8 bases and the J gene lost 0 bases, with 11 bases spanning the gap. The CDR3 region has the DNA TGTGCCAGCCGGGTTCGACATAGCAATCAGCCCCAGCATTTT. Protein sequence: CASRVRHSNQPQHF.

The V gene is TRBV19, the J gene TRBJ1-1; no firm D call. Trimming shortened V by 5 bases and J by 3 bases, and 7 bases separated the two germline ends. This CDR3 has 12 residues. The germline CDR1 and CDR2 sequences are LNHDA and SQIVND (reference sequence). Here the CDR3 reads CASSFLDTEAFF. CDR3 DNA sequence: TGTGCCAGTAGTTTTTTGGACACTGAAGCTTTCTTT.

The gene calls are TRBV27 and TRBJ1-5; D is uncertain. Germline CDR1 MNHEY, CDR2 SMNVEV (reference sequence). CDR3 length: 13 residues. The V end was cut by 2 bases, the J end by 5 bases, with 7 bases between. The CDR3 sequence is CASSLRVDQPQHF. The CDR3 bases are TGTGCCAGCAGTTTACGGGTTGATCAGCCCCAGCATTTT.

The genes are TRBV28 and TRBJ2-1, with a weak D call TRBD1 (6 bases). The CDR3 sequence is 16 residues long. Germline loops: CDR1 MDHEN, CDR2 SYDVKM. Trimming left V 3 bases short and J 0 bases short, with 12 bases between. CDR3 bases: TGTGCCAGCAGTTTGTCCGGGACACTCTCCTACAATGAGCAGTTCTTC. The encoded protein is CASSLSGTLSYNEQFF.

This clone has a handful of counts. The CDR3 sequence is CASSQGLSGNTIYF. DNA for the CDR3: TGTGCCAGCAGCCAAGGTCTCTCTGGAAACACCATATATTTT. The rearrangement joins TRBV7-2 to TRBJ1-3; no clear D. Per the germline V gene, CDR1 is SGHTA and CDR2 is FQGNSA. Trimming stripped 5 bases from V and 0 bases from J, with 8 bases between. This CDR3 contains 14 residues.

This chain connects TRBV27 to TRBJ2-6, with 8 bases identical to TRBD1. CDR1 and CDR2 from the germline V gene are MNHEY and SMNVEV (reference sequence). This CDR3 spans 17 amino acids. The trim removed 3 bases at V and 0 bases at J, leaving 4 bases unmatched. The CDR3 protein is CASSLGTGPSGANVLTF. DNA for the CDR3: TGTGCCAGCAGTTTGGGGACAGGACCCTCTGGGGCCAACGTCCTGACTTTC.

The rearrangement uses TRBV19 and TRBJ1-3; D gene ambiguous. The V gene's germline CDR1 is LNHDA and CDR2 SQIVND (reference sequence). Trimming took off 4 bases at V and 0 bases at J, with 16 bases between the two ends. This CDR3 is 17 amino acids long. DNA of the CDR3: TGTGCCAGTAGTACCCGCGGACCGTCGTTCTCTGGAAACACCATATATTTT. Its protein is CASSTRGPSFSGNTIYF.

The chain links TRBV29-1 to TRBJ2-5, with D hard to call. V was clipped by 4 bases and J by 3 bases, with 12 bases between them. This CDR3 has 13 residues. Germline CDR1 and CDR2: SQVTM and ANQGSEA. In nucleotides, the CDR3 is TGCAGCGTTGGAAGTGGCAGGAAAGAGACCCAGTACTTC. Protein: CSVGSGRKETQYF.

The rearrangement joins TRBV5-6 to TRBJ2-5; TRBD1 or TRBD2 may be the D gene (5 bases each). The CDR3 consists of 15 residues. Germline CDR1 reads SGHDT; CDR2 reads YYEEEE. The germline V and J ends were trimmed by 2 bases and 11 bases, with 22 bases remaining between them. CDR3: CASSFQGPSRWEQYF. Here the CDR3 DNA reads TGTGCCAGCAGCTTCCAGGGCCCTTCGCGATGGGAGCAGTACTTC.

The sample holds one count of this clone. With a much larger clone just one base away, this may be a read error. The chain recombines TRBV2 with TRBJ1-2; D unclear. Germline CDR1 SNHLY, CDR2 FYNNEI. The CDR3 totals 14 residues. CDR3 residues: CASSVSGSNYGHTF. In DNA, the CDR3 is TGTGCCAGCAGTGTGTCGGGCAGCAACTATGGCCACACCTTC.

This clone was detected many times. This chain uses TRBV10-1 with TRBJ2-7; D is perhaps TRBD1 (5 bases). This CDR3 contains 16 residues. The V end lost 8 bases, the J end lost 3 bases, and 23 bases lay between the germline ends. Germline loops: CDR1 WNHNN, CDR2 SYGVQD (reference sequence). The CDR3 here is CASSSQTDTVRYEQYF. CDR3 bases: TGCGCCAGCTCCTCTCAGACAGACACCGTACGCTACGAGCAGTACTTC.

This clone was found a few times. This chain joins TRBV7-3 and TRBJ2-1, with D maybe TRBD2 (6 bases). There are 13 residues in the CDR3. Trimming took 5 bases from V and 10 from J, leaving 15 bases between them. The V gene's germline CDR1 is SGHTA and CDR2 FQGTGA. The CDR3 region is CASSTGLRQEQFF. For the CDR3, the DNA is TGTGCCAGCAGCACGGGACTCCGACAGGAGCAGTTCTTC.

This chain connects TRBV7-9 to TRBJ2-3; no clear D. V was shortened by 2 bases and J by 1 base, with 10 bases between the two germline ends. CDR3 length: 15 amino acids. Germline CDR1 and CDR2: SEHNR and FQNEAQ (reference sequence). CDR3 amino acids: CASSLYSGGTDTQYF. CDR3 in DNA: TGTGCCAGCAGCTTATATTCTGGCGGCACAGATACGCAGTATTTT.

J is TRBJ2-3 and V is TRBV9; 8 nucleotides agree with TRBD2. The ends lost 4 bases at V and 7 bases at J; junction bases unmatched: 8. In germline, CDR1 is SGDLS, CDR2 YYNGEE. The CDR3 sequence is 14 residues long. The CDR3 sequence is CASSSPVAGYTQYF. DNA for the CDR3: TGTGCCAGCAGCTCTCCAGTAGCGGGATATACGCAGTATTTT.

The rearrangement links TRBV20-1 to TRBJ2-3; 8 nucleotides agree with TRBD1. The CDR3 consists of 11 residues. Germline trimming cut 5 bases from V and 11 bases from J; bases unmatched to any gene: 6. The V gene's germline CDR1 is DFQATT and CDR2 SNEGSKA (reference sequence). The CDR3 nucleotides are TGCAGTGCTCTCGGACAGGGTGGGCAGTATTTT. It is translated as CSALGQGGQYF.

This clone was picked up a small number of times. The CDR3 nucleotides read TGTGCCAGCAGCCGAAGACAGGCTGGAAACACCATATATTTT. It codes for CASSRRQAGNTIYF. V is TRBV5-6 and J is TRBJ1-3; D possibly corresponds to TRBD1 (6 bases). The germline V gene encodes CDR1 SGHDT and CDR2 YYEEEE. Deletions cut 4 bases from V and 2 bases from J, with 10 bases between. The CDR3 has 14 residues. The full variable domain, rest sourced from reference TRBV5-6 and TRBJ1-3, is DAGVTQSPTHLIKTRGQQVTLRCSPKSGHDTVSWYQQALGQGPQFIFQYYEEEERQRGNFPDRFSGHQFPNYSSELNVNALLLGDSALYLCASSRRQAGNTIYFGEGSWLTVV.

The rearrangement uses TRBV5-6 and TRBJ2-2; 7 nucleotides match TRBD1. The J segment lost 6 bases and the V segment lost 0 bases, leaving 5 bases of the junction unmatched. Germline assignment: CDR1 SGHDT and CDR2 YYEEEE. The CDR3 has 15 amino acids. The CDR3 bases are TGTGCCAGCAGCTTGGCCGGGACAGTGGCCGGGGAGCTGTTTTTT. Its translation is CASSLAGTVAGELFF.

The rearrangement uses TRBV10-3 and TRBJ2-5; either TRBD1 or TRBD2 may supply D (5 bases each). The CDR3 spans 13 residues. Germline V gene lookup returns CDR1 ENHRY and CDR2 SYGVKD. Trimming took off 5 bases at V and 5 bases at J, with 12 bases between the two ends. The CDR3, as DNA: TGTGCCATCAGTACGGTCGGGGCGGAGACCCAGTACTTC. Its translation is CAISTVGAETQYF.

CDR3 sequence reads: CASSQDDGRGTGELFF. The CDR3 DNA is TGTGCCAGCAGCCAAGACGACGGGAGGGGGACCGGGGAGCTGTTTTTT. V gene TRBV4-2 combines with J gene TRBJ2-2; 8 nucleotides line up with TRBD2. CDR3 length: 16 residues. V lost 0 bases to trimming and J lost 5 bases; unmatched junction nucleotides: 5. Germline V gives CDR1 LGHNA, CDR2 YNFKEQ.

This clone was seen only once. This sequence joins TRBV10-3 and TRBJ2-7; D is ambiguous. Germline lookup yields CDR1 ENHRY and CDR2 SYGVKD. Trimming removed 9 bases at V and 6 bases at J, with 15 bases between. The CDR3 totals 12 residues. Written as DNA, the CDR3 is TGTGCCATTCTATTGACGCTGTGCGAGCAGTACTTC. Its translation is CAILLTLCEQYF.

The rearrangement links TRBV2 to TRBJ2-7; 9 bases match TRBD1. The CDR3 is made up of 12 amino acids. Per germline, CDR1 SNHLY and CDR2 FYNNEI. J was trimmed by 8 bases and V by 6 bases; bases with no gene match: 5. The CDR3 loop is CASSPGTGKQYF. DNA for the CDR3: TGTGCCAGCAGCCCCGGGACAGGGAAGCAGTACTTC.

Points on this clone: Other DNA sequences within the sample encode an identical CDR3. The rearrangement joins TRBV6-4 to TRBJ1-1; D is perhaps TRBD1 (5 bases). The CDR3 covers 14 residues. Germline values: CDR1 MRHNA, CDR2 SNTAGT. V lost 7 bases and J lost 1, with 13 bases in between. The CDR3 DNA reads TGTGCCAGCACTCCCCGGGGGGAGAACACTGAAGCTTTCTTT. Amino acids: CASTPRGENTEAFF.

This sequence joins TRBV10-3 and TRBJ2-1; 12 positions match TRBD2. CDR1 and CDR2 from the germline V gene are ENHRY and SYGVKD. Germline trimming cut 6 bases from V and 9 bases from J; bases unmatched to any gene: 12. The CDR3 contains 16 residues. CDR3 sequence (DNA): TGTGCCATCAGAGACGTTACTAGCGGGAGGTCTTGTGAGCAGTTCTTC. Encoded protein: CAIRDVTSGRSCEQFF.

The gene calls are TRBV20-1 and TRBJ1-1; TRBD1 aligns across 8 bases. With 6 bases clipped from V and 6 bases from J, the junction kept 3 bases outside the gene matches. In germline, CDR1 is DFQATT, CDR2 SNEGSKA (reference sequence). The length of the CDR3 is 11 residues. The CDR3 is CSADRGSEAFF. DNA for the CDR3: TGCAGTGCCGACAGGGGTTCTGAAGCTTTCTTT.